This entry features one T cell receptor (beta chain) sequence. This clonotype was counted many times. The target of this receptor is not known. No much larger clone exists at a distance of one base, and base qualities are not known. The sample belongs to a study of early T cells in non-severe SARS-CoV-2 infection (dated by TCRdb to the early 2020s). Context from the whole study: Because TCR sequencing was done on bulk RNA from unsorted whole blood, the alpha and beta chains could not be paired.

What the authors observed across the whole study: Matching against VDJdb was skewed toward anti-spike CD8 responses, likely underestimated virus-specific expansions, and missed private and CD4 specificities.

CDR3 length: 12 amino acids, cysteine to phenylalanine. Kept here is only the CDR3 DNA, which spans 36 bases and is read in frame from base 1. Looking up the germline V gene (reference sequence) yields CDR1 DFQATT and CDR2 SNEGSKA. The junction carries 14 bases between V and J, which are trimmed by 6 bases and 8 bases respectively. The method behind the library was 5' RACE. The sequencing machine was a NextSeq 500. In the TCR library protocol, unique molecular identifiers were attached to individual cDNA molecules to correct for PCR bias and sequencing error. TCR alpha and beta chains were both sequenced, and the abundances of alpha and beta sequences in each sample were closely correlated with each other. Regarding the original processing steps: V gene, J gene and CDR3 annotation of TCR sequences was performed with Decombinator V4. Expanded TCRs were defined as changing significantly between any two time points under a Poisson model with p below 0.0001. TCR abundances were normalised to the total number of TCRs sequenced per sample and expressed as counts per million. MAIT TCRs were defined by TRAV1-2 paired with TRAJ12, TRAJ20 or TRAJ33, and iNKT TCRs by TRAV10 paired with TRAJ18. A search of VDJdb, accessed on 1 November 2021, was run for TCRs annotated to CMV, EBV and SARS-CoV-2, with TCRs annotated for multiple antigens excluded. TCRdb trimmed public reads at Q25 via fastp, called clones via MiXCR and kept in-frame beta chains. Under each unique CDR3 protein, matching rows form one entry showing the most common genes and DNA. What appears here as the V and J calls and clone size reflects TCRdb's work, not the paper's. The sample data list 35,000 to 40,000 distinct CDR3 sequences, and roughly 4% of these were observed just once. Over 8% of the sample lies in the top ten.

A case-control design nested within a healthcare worker cohort in London, UK, was used, with weekly nasopharyngeal swab PCR tests and blood sampling performed. Healthcare workers were enrolled in the week of the UK lockdown, from 23 to 31 March 2020, and were followed every week for up to about 16 weeks. Input material: whole blood. The sequence was obtained from an adult who was a healthcare worker with PCR-confirmed SARS-CoV-2 infection or an uninfected control (not recorded which). The chain is made from TRBV20-1 and TRBJ2-1; the D gene cannot be resolved beyond TRBD1 or TRBD2, each matching 6 bases. The CDR3 region: CSAGGRVDEQFF. The DNA is TGCAGTGCCGGGGGCAGGGTTGATGAGCAGTTCTTC.